This T cell receptor (beta chain) is drawn from a study of spatial heterogeneity in lung cancer. A single count supports this clonotype. TCRdb passed the 5' RACE reads through MiXCR, listing each CDR3 protein once. The sample has over 45,000 distinct CDR3 sequences; approximately 12% are singletons. As for time point: blood at routine non-recurrence follow-up after resection. The length of the CDR3 is 14 residues. J lost 6 bases, V lost 5 bases, and 8 bases had no gene match. CDR1 is MNHEY and CDR2 is SVGEGT in the germline V gene. Here the sequenced sample was PBMCs, taken at follow-up. The chain recombines TRBV6-2 or TRBV6-3 with TRBJ2-5; 8 positions match TRBD1. The receptor was isolated from a male donor with early-stage non-small cell lung cancer. The CDR3 is CASSDPGGAQTQYF. CDR3 DNA sequence: TGTGCCAGCAGTGACCCAGGGGGCGCACAGACCCAGTACTTC.